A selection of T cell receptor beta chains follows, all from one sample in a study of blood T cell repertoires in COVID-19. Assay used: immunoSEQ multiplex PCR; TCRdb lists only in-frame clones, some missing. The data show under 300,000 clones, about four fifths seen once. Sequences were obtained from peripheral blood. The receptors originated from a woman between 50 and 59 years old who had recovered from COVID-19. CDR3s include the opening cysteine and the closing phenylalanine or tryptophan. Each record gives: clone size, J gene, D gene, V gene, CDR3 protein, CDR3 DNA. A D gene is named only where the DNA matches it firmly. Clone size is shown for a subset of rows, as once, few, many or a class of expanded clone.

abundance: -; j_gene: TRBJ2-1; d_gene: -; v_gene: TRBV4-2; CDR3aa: CASSQVYGGAIGQFF; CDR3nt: TGTGCCAGCAGCCAAGTGTATGGGGGGGCCATCGGGCAGTTCTTC
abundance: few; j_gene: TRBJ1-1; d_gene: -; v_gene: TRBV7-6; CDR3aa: CASSSAAARVTEAFF; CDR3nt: TGTGCCAGCAGCTCCGCGGCGGCGCGTGTCACTGAAGCTTTCTTT
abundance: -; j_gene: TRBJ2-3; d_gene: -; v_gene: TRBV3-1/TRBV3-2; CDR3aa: CASSQLADTQYF; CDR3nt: TGTGCCAGCAGCCAACTAGCGGATACGCAGTATTTT
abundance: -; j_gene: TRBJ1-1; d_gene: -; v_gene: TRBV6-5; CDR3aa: CASRTLTQFKAFF; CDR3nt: TGTGCCAGCAGGACCCTAACACAGTTTAAAGCTTTCTTT
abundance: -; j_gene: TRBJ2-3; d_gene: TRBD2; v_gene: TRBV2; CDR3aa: CASSAATSPDTQYF; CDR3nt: TGTGCCAGCAGTGCCGCGACTAGCCCAGATACGCAGTATTTT
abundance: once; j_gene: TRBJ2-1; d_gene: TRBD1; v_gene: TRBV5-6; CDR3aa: CASTRDRGYNEQFF; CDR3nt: TGTGCCAGCACCCGGGACAGGGGGTACAATGAGCAGTTCTTC
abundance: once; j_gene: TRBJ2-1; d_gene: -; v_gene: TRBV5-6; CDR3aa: CASSLSGGHHNEQFF; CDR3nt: TGTGCCAGCAGCTTGTCGGGCGGGCACCACAATGAGCAGTTCTTC
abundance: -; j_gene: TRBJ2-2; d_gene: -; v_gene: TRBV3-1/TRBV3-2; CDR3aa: CASSLTAIPTGELFF; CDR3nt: TGTGCCAGCAGTTTGACAGCCATTCCCACCGGGGAGCTGTTTTTT
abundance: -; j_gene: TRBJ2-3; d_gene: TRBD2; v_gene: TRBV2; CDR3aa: CASRGRANTDTQYF; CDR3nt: TGTGCCAGCAGGGGGAGGGCGAACACAGATACGCAGTATTTT
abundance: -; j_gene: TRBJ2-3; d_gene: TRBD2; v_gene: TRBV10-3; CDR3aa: CAISESESGAGGLDTQYF; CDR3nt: TGTGCCATCAGTGAGTCGGAAAGTGGAGCGGGAGGGCTGGATACGCAGTATTTT
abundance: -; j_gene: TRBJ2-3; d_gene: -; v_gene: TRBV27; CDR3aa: CASSPADTQYF; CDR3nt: TGTGCCAGCAGTCCCGCAGATACGCAGTATTTT
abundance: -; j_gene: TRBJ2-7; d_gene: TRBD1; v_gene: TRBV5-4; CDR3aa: CASSQGGEYEQYF; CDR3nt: TGTGCCAGCAGTCAAGGGGGCGAGTACGAGCAGTACTTC
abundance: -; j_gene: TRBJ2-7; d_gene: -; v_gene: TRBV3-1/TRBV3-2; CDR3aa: CASSQQGPGEQYF; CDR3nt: TGTGCCAGCAGCCAGCAGGGTCCCGGCGAGCAGTACTTC
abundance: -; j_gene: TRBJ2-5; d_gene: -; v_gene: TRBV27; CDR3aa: CASSQRSEETQYF; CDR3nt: TGTGCCAGCAGTCAGCGGTCGGAAGAGACCCAGTACTTC
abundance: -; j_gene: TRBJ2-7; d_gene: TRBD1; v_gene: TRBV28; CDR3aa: CASSLSTGTGGYEQYF; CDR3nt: TGTGCCAGCAGCCTCAGCACCGGGACAGGGGGGTACGAGCAGTACTTC
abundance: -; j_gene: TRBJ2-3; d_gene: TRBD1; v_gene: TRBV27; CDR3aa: CASSLGQGTQYF; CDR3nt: TGTGCCAGCAGTTTAGGACAGGGTACGCAGTATTTT
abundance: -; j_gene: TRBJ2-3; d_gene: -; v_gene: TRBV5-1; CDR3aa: CASSLAPQEDTQYF; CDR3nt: TGCGCCAGCAGCTTGGCCCCCCAGGAAGATACGCAGTATTTT
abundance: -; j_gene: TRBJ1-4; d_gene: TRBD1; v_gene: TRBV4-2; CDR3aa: CASSQEDRAGLRSEKLFF; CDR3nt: TGTGCCAGCAGCCAAGAGGACAGGGCTGGTTTAAGATCTGAAAAACTGTTTTTT
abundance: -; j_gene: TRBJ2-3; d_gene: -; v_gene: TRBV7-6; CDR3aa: CASSPARDQGTQYF; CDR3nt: TGTGCCAGCAGCCCAGCCCGGGACCAGGGGACGCAGTATTTT
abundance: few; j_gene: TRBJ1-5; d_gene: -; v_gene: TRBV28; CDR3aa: CASSLGGGGFGGQPQHF; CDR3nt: TGTGCCAGCAGTTTAGGGGGCGGGGGTTTCGGCGGTCAGCCCCAGCATTTT